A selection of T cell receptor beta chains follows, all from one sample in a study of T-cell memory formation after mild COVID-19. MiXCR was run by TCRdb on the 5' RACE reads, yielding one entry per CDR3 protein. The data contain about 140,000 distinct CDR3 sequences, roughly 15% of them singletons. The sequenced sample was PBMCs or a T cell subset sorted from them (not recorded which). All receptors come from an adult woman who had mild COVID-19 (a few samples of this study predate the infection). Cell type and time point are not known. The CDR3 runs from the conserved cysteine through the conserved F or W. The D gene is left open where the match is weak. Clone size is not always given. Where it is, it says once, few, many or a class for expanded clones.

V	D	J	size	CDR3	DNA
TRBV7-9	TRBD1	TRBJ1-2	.	CASTPGQGGSYGYTF	TGTGCCAGCACCCCGGGACAGGGGGGGTCCTATGGCTACACCTTC
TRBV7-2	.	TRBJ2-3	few	CASSLEGTTITDTQYF	TGTGCCAGCAGCTTAGAAGGCACGACTATCACAGATACGCAGTATTTT
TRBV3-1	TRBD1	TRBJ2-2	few	CASSTGATGELFF	TGTGCCAGCAGTACAGGGGCCACCGGGGAGCTGTTTTTT
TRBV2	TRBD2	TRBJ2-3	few	CDSSVRTSGVTDTQYF	TGTGACAGCAGCGTACGGACTAGCGGAGTAACAGATACGCAGTATTTT
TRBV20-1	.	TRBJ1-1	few	CSAQGNTEAFF	TGCAGTGCTCAGGGGAACACTGAAGCTTTCTTT
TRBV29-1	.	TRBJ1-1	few	CSTDSVNTEAFF	TGCAGCACAGACAGCGTGAACACTGAAGCTTTCTTT
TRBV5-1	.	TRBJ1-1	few	CASSFKTYGTVAWNTEAFF	TGCGCCAGCAGCTTTAAAACGTACGGGACTGTGGCTTGGAACACTGAAGCTTTCTTT
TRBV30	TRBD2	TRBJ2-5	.	CAWSVGSSGGQETQYF	TGTGCCTGGAGTGTTGGGAGTAGCGGGGGCCAAGAGACCCAGTACTTC
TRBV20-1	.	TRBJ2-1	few	CSARSNNQRNNEQFF	TGCAGTGCTAGGTCAAATAACCAACGCAACAATGAGCAGTTCTTC
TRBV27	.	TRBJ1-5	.	CASRDYRSNQPQHF	TGTGCCAGCAGGGACTATCGTTCCAATCAGCCCCAGCATTTT
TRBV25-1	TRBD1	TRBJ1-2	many	CASSDTLGTAYGYTF	TGTGCCAGCAGTGATACCCTAGGGACAGCTTATGGCTACACCTTC
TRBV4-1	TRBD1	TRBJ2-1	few	CASSQAPGQGLNEQFF	TGCGCCAGCAGCCAAGCCCCCGGACAGGGACTCAATGAGCAGTTCTTC
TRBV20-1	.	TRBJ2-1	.	CSAPGAGTFYNEQFF	TGCAGTGCTCCTGGGGCCGGGACATTTTACAATGAGCAGTTCTTC
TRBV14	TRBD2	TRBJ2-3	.	CASSQEWPPGPSGPRDTDTQYF	TGTGCCAGCAGCCAAGAGTGGCCGCCGGGGCCTAGCGGGCCCCGCGACACAGATACGCAGTATTTT
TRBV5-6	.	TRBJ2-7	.	CASSSGQPDEQYF	TGTGCCAGCAGCTCCGGACAGCCCGACGAGCAGTACTTC
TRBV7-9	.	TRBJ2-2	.	CATRKGGANTGELFF	TGTGCCACCCGCAAAGGGGGGGCGAACACCGGGGAGCTGTTTTTT
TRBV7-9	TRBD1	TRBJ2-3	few	CASSSTLLTGPSPDTQYF	TGTGCCAGCAGCTCCACACTCCTGACAGGGCCAAGCCCAGATACGCAGTATTTT
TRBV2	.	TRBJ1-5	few	CASARDYNQPQHF	TGTGCCAGCGCTCGGGACTACAATCAGCCCCAGCATTTT
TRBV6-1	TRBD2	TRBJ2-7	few	CASRKTSGVIPYEQYF	TGTGCCAGCAGAAAAACTAGCGGGGTAATCCCCTACGAGCAGTACTTC
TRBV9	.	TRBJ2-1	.	CASSVASGAPSSYNEQFF	TGTGCCAGCAGCGTAGCATCTGGGGCTCCGAGCTCCTACAATGAGCAGTTCTTC
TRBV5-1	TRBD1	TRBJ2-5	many	CASSRAGTGVVETQYF	TGCGCCAGCAGCAGAGCCGGGACAGGGGTTGTCGAGACCCAGTACTTC
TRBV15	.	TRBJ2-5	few	CATSRDRVGGIQETQYF	TGTGCCACCAGCAGAGATCGAGTAGGGGGAATCCAAGAGACCCAGTACTTC
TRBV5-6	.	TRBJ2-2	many	CASSLFDTLTGELFF	TGTGCCAGCAGCTTGTTCGACACCCTGACCGGGGAGCTGTTTTTT
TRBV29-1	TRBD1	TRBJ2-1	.	CSVVGRGNEQFF	TGCAGCGTCGTGGGCAGGGGGAATGAGCAGTTCTTC
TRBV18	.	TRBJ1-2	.	CASSLAGWRNYGYTF	TGTGCCAGCTCACTAGCAGGGTGGCGTAACTATGGCTACACCTTC
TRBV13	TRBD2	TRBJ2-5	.	CASSLGRGGTQETQYF	TGTGCCAGCAGCTTAGGCCGGGGGGGGACCCAAGAGACCCAGTACTTC
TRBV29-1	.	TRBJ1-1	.	CSVSLKGDTEAFF	TGCAGCGTTTCCCTCAAAGGAGACACTGAAGCTTTCTTT
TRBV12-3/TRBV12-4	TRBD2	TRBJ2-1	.	CASSATSGRTYNEQFF	TGTGCCAGCAGTGCGACTAGCGGGCGTACCTACAATGAGCAGTTCTTC
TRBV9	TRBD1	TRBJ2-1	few	CASSDKTGGKTHEQFF	TGTGCCAGCAGCGACAAGACAGGGGGCAAGACTCATGAGCAGTTCTTC
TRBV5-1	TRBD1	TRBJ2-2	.	CASSLAPRTGFHSTGELFF	TGCGCCAGCAGCTTGGCTCCTAGGACAGGGTTTCATAGCACCGGGGAGCTGTTTTTT
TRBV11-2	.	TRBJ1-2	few	CASSLSGGSYGYTF	TGTGCCAGCAGCTTATCTGGCGGATCCTATGGCTACACCTTC
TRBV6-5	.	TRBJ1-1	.	CASSYSAGMNTEAFF	TGTGCCAGCAGTTACTCGGCAGGTATGAACACTGAAGCTTTCTTT
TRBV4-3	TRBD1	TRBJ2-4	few	CASSQDPGQGTLAKNIQYF	TGCGCCAGCAGCCAAGATCCGGGACAGGGGACTCTAGCCAAAAACATTCAGTACTTC
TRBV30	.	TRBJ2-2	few	CAWGSLQGSGTGELFF	TGTGCCTGGGGGTCTCTGCAGGGTTCAGGGACCGGGGAGCTGTTTTTT
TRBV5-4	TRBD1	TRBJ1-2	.	CASSPGQGSYGYTF	TGTGCCAGCAGCCCGGGACAGGGGAGCTATGGCTACACCTTC
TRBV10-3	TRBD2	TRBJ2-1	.	CAISESGLSAKNEQFF	TGTGCCATCAGTGAGTCGGGACTATCGGCCAAGAATGAGCAGTTCTTC
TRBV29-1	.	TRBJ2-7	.	CSVGENYEQYF	TGCAGCGTTGGGGAAAACTACGAGCAGTACTTC
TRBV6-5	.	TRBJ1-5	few	CAGADSNQPQHF	TGTGCCGGGGCGGATAGCAATCAGCCCCAGCATTTT
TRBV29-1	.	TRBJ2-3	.	CSVVVRRTDTQYF	TGCAGCGTTGTCGTGAGGAGGACAGATACGCAGTATTTT
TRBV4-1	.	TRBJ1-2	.	CASSRIGDTGYTF	TGCGCCAGCAGCCGCATTGGGGATACTGGCTACACCTTC
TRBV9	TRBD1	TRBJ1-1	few	CASSTDQGAGTEAFF	TGTGCCAGCAGTACAGATCAGGGGGCGGGCACTGAAGCTTTCTTT
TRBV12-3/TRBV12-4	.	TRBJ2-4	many	CASSPRQIAKNIQYF	TGTGCCAGCAGTCCTAGACAGATAGCCAAAAACATTCAGTACTTC
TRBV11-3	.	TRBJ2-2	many	CASSLGSGPGELFF	TGTGCCAGCAGCTTGGGGTCGGGGCCCGGGGAGCTGTTTTTT
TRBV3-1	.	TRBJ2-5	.	CASSQRETQYF	TGTGCCAGCAGCCAGAGAGAGACCCAGTACTTC
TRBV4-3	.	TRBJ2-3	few	CASSQEAWFTDTQYF	TGCGCCAGCAGCCAAGAAGCCTGGTTCACAGATACGCAGTATTTT
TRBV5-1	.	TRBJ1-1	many	CASSLGGISTFF	TGCGCCAGCAGCTTGGGGGGGATCTCGACTTTCTTT
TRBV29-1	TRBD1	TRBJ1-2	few	CSVFGQGERRYGYTF	TGCAGCGTTTTCGGACAGGGGGAGAGACGCTATGGCTACACCTTC
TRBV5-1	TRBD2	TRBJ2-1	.	CASSPTSRNNEQFF	TGCGCCAGCAGCCCGACTAGCAGAAACAATGAGCAGTTCTTC